This T cell receptor (beta chain) is drawn from a study of OX40 agonist ivuxolimab in advanced cancers. The wider study: Ivuxolimab, an antibody acting as an agonist of OX40 (CD134), was used to treat patients. Prior checkpoint blockade (anti-PD-1, anti-PD-L1 or anti-CTLA-4) was permitted; around 40% had it.

TCRdb keeps only in-frame clones here, not all; method: immunoSEQ multiplex PCR. This sample has around 19,000 clones, with roughly 72% found just once. This clone was counted only a few times. Its antigen is not identified. Findings and caveats of the study: Nonresponders, in some cases, also had low normalized T-cell clonal expansion. The study found among the lowest clonal expansion in partial responders at 0.1-3.0 mg/kg.

V dropped 8 bases and J dropped 0; count of bases not matched to a gene: 8. The germline CDR1 and CDR2 sequences are MDHEN and SYDVKM. CDR3 length: 15 residues. The chain uses TRBV28 and TRBJ2-5, with 8 nucleotides matching TRBD2. This specimen was CD4+ or CD8+ T cells sorted from blood, taken in a trial of the OX40 agonist ivuxolimab. The clonotype was recovered from an adult with an advanced solid tumor such as melanoma, head and neck, liver or kidney cancer. The CDR3 sequence: CASSSSGGYQETQYF. The CDR3 nucleotides read TGTGCCAGCTCTTCGAGCGGGGGCTACCAAGAGACCCAGTACTTC.